This T cell receptor (beta chain) was identified in a study of T cell repertoires in cytomegalovirus infection. At the level of the study: Indicated by public TCR beta signatures were CMV infection and matching HLA type. General study results and limits: HLA-C-restricted CMV-specific TCR beta clonotypes prevailed in the ex vivo response. Carriage of CMV together with the relevant HLA was identifiable through cumulative public TCR beta family frequency.

Germline assignment: CDR1 SGHVS and CDR2 FNYEAQ. V lost 2 bases, J lost 5 bases, and 16 bases lay in between. This CDR3 contains 16 residues. Of note for this clonotype: Its matching antigen is unknown. A much larger clone is a single base away; this may be a read error.

TCRdb called the reads again in MiXCR, with one record for every CDR3 protein. The sample gives around 630,000 distinct CDR3 sequences, approximately 24% of which show up once; around 7.6% is in the top ten. This chain links TRBV7-6 with TRBJ2-1; D gene ambiguous. The specimen sequenced was CD8+ T cells from PBMCs. The clonotype comes from a human donor in good health (CMV status not recorded). Some clones in this sample may be carry-over from other donors' samples. The CDR3 sequence is CASSLPLATVNNEQFF. Here the CDR3 DNA reads TGTGCCAGCAGCTTACCCCTGGCTACGGTGAACAATGAGCAGTTCTTC.